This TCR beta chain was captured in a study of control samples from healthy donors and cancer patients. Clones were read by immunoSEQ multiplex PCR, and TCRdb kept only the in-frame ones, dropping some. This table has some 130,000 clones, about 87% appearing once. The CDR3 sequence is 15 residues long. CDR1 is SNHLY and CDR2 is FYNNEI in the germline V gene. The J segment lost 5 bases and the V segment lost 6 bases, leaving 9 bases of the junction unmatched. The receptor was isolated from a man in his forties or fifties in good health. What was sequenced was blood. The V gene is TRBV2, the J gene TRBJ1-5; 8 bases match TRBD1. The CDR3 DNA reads TGTGCCAGCAGGCCAGGGACAGGCGCGTATCAGCCCCAGCATTTT. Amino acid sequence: CASRPGTGAYQPQHF.